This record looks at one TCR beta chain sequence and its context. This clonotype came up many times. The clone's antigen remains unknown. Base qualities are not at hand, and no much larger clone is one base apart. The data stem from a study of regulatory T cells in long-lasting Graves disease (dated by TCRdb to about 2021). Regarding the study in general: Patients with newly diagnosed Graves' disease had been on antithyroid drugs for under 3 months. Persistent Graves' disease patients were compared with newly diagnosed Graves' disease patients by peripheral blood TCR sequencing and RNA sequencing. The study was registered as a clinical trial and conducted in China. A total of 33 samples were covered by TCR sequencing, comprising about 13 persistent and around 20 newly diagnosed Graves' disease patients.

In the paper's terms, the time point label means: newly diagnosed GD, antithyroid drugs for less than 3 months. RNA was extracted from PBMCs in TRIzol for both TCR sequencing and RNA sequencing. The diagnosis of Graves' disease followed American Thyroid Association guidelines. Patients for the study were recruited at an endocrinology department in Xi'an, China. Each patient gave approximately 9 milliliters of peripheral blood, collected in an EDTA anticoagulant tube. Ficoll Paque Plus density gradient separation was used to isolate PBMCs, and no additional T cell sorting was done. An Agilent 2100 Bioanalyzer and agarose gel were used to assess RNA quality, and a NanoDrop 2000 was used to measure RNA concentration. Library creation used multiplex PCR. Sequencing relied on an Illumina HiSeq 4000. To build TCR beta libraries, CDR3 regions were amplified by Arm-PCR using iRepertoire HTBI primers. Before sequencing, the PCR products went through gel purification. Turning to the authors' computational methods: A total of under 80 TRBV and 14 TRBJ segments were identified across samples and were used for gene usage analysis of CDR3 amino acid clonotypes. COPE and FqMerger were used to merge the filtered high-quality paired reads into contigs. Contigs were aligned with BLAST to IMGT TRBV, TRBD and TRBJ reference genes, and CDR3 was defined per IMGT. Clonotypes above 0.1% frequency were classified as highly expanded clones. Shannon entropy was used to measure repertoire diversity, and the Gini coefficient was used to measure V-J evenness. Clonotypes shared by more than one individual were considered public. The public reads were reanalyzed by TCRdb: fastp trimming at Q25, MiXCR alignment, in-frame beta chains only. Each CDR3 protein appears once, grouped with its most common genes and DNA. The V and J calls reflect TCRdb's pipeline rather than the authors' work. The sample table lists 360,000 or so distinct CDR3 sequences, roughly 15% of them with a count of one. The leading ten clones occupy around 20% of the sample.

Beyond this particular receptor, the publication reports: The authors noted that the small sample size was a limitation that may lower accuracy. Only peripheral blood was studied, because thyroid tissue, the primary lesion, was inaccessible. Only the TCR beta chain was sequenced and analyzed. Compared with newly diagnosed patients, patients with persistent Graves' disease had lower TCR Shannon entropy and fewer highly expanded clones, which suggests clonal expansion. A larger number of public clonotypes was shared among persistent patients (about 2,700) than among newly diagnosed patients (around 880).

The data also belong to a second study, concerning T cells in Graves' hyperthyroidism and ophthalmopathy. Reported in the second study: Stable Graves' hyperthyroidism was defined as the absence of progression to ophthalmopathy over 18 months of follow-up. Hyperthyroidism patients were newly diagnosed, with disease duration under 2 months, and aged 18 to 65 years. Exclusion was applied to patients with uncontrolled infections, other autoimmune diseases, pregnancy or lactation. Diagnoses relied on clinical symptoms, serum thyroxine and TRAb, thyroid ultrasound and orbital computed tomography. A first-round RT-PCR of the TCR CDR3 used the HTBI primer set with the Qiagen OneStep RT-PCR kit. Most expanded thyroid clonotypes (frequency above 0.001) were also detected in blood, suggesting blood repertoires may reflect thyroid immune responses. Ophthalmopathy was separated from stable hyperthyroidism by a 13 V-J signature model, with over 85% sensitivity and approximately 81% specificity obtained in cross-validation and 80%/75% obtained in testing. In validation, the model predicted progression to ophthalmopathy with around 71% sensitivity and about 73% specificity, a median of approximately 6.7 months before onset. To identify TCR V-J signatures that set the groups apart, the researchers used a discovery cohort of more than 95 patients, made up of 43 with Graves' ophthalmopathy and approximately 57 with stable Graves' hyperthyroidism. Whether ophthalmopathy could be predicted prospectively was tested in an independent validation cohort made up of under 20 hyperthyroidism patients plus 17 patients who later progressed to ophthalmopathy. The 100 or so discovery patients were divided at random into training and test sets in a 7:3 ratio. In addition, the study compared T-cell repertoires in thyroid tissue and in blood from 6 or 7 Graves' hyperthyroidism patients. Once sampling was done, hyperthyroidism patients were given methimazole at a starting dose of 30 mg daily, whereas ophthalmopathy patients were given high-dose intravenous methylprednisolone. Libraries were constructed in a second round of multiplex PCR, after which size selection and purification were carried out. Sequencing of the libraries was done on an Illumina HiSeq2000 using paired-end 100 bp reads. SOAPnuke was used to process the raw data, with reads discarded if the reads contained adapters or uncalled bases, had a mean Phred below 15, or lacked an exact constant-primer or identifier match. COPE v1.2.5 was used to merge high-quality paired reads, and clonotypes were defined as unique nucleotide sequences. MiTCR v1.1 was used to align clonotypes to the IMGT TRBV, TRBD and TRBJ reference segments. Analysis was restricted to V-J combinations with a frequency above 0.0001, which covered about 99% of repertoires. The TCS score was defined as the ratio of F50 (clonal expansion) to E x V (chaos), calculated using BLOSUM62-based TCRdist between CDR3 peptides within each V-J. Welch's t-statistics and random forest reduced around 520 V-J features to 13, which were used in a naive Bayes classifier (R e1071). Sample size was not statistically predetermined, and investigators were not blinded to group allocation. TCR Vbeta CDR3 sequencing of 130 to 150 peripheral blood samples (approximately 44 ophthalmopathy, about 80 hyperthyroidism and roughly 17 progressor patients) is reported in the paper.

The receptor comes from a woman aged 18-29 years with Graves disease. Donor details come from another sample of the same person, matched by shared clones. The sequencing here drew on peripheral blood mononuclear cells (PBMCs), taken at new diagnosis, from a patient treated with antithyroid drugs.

The DNA reads as follows: TGTGCCTGGGAGAATAGGAATGAGCAGTTCTTC. It codes for CAWENRNEQFF. The receptor chain draws on TRBV30 and TRBJ2-1; no D gene is confidently identified. Taken from cysteine to phenylalanine, the CDR3 has 11 residues. The entry retains the CDR3 DNA only, 33 bases that are in frame from base 1. V is clipped by 5 bases and J by 7 bases, and the sequence between their germline boundaries is 9 bases long. Per the germline V gene (reference sequence), GTSNPN is the CDR1 and SVGIG is the CDR2. Here the CDR3 is joined to the reference TRBV30 and TRBJ2-1 genes, and the full variable domain is: SQTIHQWPATLVQPVGSPLSLECTVEGTSNPNLYWYRQAAGRGLQLLFYSVGIGQISSEVPQNLSASRPQDRQFILSSKKLLLSDSGFYLCAWENRNEQFFGPGTRLTVL.